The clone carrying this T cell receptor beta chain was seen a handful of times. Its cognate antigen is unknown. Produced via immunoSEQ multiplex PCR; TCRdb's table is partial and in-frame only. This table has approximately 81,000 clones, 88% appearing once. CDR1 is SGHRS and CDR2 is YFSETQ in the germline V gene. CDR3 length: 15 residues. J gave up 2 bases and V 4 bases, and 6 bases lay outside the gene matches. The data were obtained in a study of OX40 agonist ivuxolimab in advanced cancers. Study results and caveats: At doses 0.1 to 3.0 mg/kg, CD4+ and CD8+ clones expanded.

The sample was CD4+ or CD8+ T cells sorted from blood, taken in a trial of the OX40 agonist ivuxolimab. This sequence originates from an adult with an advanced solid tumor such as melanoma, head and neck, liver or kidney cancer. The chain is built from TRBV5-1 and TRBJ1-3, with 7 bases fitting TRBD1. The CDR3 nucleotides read TGCGCCAGCAGCCGGGACAGCTCCGCTGGAAACACCATATATTTT. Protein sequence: CASSRDSSAGNTIYF. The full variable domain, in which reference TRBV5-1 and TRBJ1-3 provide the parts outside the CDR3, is KAGVTQTPRYLIKTRGQQVTLSCSPISGHRSVSWYQQTPGQGLQFLFEYFSETQRNKGNFPGRFSGRQFSNSRSEMNVSTLELGDSALYLCASSRDSSAGNTIYFGEGSWLTVV.